These 19 T cell receptor beta chains were sequenced from one sample in a study of blood T cell repertoires in COVID-19. The assay was immunoSEQ multiplex PCR, and TCRdb's table has in-frame clones only and misses some. The sample contains over 130,000 clones, roughly nine tenths of which appear only once. Sequencing was done on a sample of peripheral blood. These receptors all come from a human donor with COVID-19, enrolled during active disease. The donor label of this sample is uncertain.

The chain employs TRBV9 and TRBJ2-7, with 10 positions matching TRBD1. The CDR3 has 14 residues. Per germline, CDR1 SGDLS and CDR2 YYNGEE. V gave up 4 bases and J gave up 3 bases; unmatched junction bases: 4. The CDR3 bases are TGTGCCAGCAGCTACGGACAGGGGGTCTACGAGCAGTACTTC. Translating gives CASSYGQGVYEQYF.

J is TRBJ2-7 and V is TRBV6-5, with D possibly TRBD2 on 6 matching bases. Trimming pared 5 bases from V and 7 bases from J, leaving 15 bases between. CDR3 length: 13 amino acids. Looked up from germline, CDR1 is MNHEY and CDR2 is SVGAGI. This chain's CDR3 is CASSPNGDWEQYF. The DNA of the CDR3 is TGTGCCAGCAGTCCTAACGGGGACTGGGAGCAGTACTTC.

The V call is TRBV6-5, the J call TRBJ1-2, with TRBD1 matching 8 bases. The CDR3 consists of 15 residues. Germline assignment: CDR1 MNHEY and CDR2 SVGAGI. V was clipped by 5 bases and J by 1 base; unmatched bases: 6. CDR3 coding DNA: TGTGCCAGCAGTATGGGACAGGAAAATAACTATGGCTACACCTTC. It encodes CASSMGQENNYGYTF.

The chain is built from TRBV18 and TRBJ1-1; TRBD1 aligns across 7 bases. V was pared by 6 bases and J by 3 bases, with 7 bases of the junction left unmatched. The CDR3 is made up of 14 amino acids. The germline V gene has CDR1 KGHSH and CDR2 LQKENI. CDR3 coding DNA: TGTGCCAGCTCGCTCGGGACAGAAGACACTGAAGCTTTCTTT. Its translation is CASSLGTEDTEAFF.

The chain combines TRBV2 with TRBJ1-5; D unresolved. The V gene lost 4 bases and the J gene lost 0 bases, with 10 bases spanning the gap. Germline lookup yields CDR1 SNHLY and CDR2 FYNNEI. This CDR3 has 15 residues. The CDR3 reads CASSAQINSNQPQHF. For the CDR3, the DNA is TGTGCCAGCAGTGCACAGATCAATAGCAATCAGCCCCAGCATTTT.

This chain uses TRBV7-9 with TRBJ2-3, with D perhaps TRBD2 (6 bases). This CDR3 contains 16 residues. V lost 3 bases to trimming and J lost 2 bases, with 15 bases between them. Germline V CDR1 and CDR2: SEHNR, FQNEAQ (reference sequence). Here the CDR3 reads CASSFQTGTVTDTQYF. CDR3 DNA: TGTGCCAGCAGCTTCCAAACCGGGACTGTCACAGATACGCAGTATTTT.

This chain links TRBV4-2 with TRBJ2-6; D is ambiguous. The germline V gene has CDR1 LGHNA and CDR2 YNFKEQ. V was trimmed by 0 bases and J by 0 bases, leaving 3 bases between them. The CDR3 is made up of 15 amino acids. CDR3 sequence (DNA): TGTGCCAGCAGCCAAGACAGCTCTGGGGCCAACGTCCTGACTTTC. This codes for CASSQDSSGANVLTF.

CDR3 coding DNA: TGTGCCAGCAGTTTATGGTCAGGGGGACAGGGAACCTATGGCTACACCTTC. Translation gives CASSLWSGGQGTYGYTF. This chain connects TRBV28 to TRBJ1-2; 9 positions agree with TRBD1. The ends lost 0 bases at V and 4 bases at J; junction bases unmatched: 9. The CDR3 is made up of 17 amino acids. Germline V gives CDR1 MDHEN, CDR2 SYDVKM.

This chain connects TRBV18 to TRBJ2-7; the match to TRBD1 covers 9 bases. The CDR3 runs 15 residues. Germline assignment: CDR1 KGHSH and CDR2 LQKENI. V shed 3 bases and J 2 bases; nucleotides not matched to a gene: 5. CDR3 region: CASSPSGTGTYEQYF. As DNA, the CDR3 is TGTGCCAGCTCACCTTCAGGGACAGGGACCTACGAGCAGTACTTC.

This clone showed up just a few times. This chain links TRBV7-9 with TRBJ2-7; 8 bases are shared with TRBD2. The CDR3 consists of 14 residues. CDR1 is SEHNR, CDR2 FQNEAQ, per germline (reference sequence). Trimming cost V 1 base and J 6 bases; bases outside gene matches: 5. CDR3 coding DNA: TGTGCCAGCAGCTTAGGAGCGGGAGTGACCGAGCAGTACTTC. Amino acids: CASSLGAGVTEQYF.

The V call is TRBV5-1, the J call TRBJ2-3, with TRBD2 matching over 7 bases. With 7 bases clipped from V and 0 bases from J, the junction kept 11 bases outside the gene matches. Germline values: CDR1 SGHRS, CDR2 YFSETQ. The CDR3 length is 16 residues. CDR3 residues: CASLRDYPSSTDTQYF. Here the CDR3 DNA reads TGCGCCAGCTTACGGGACTACCCCTCTAGCACAGATACGCAGTATTTT.

The chain has TRBV2 and TRBJ1-6; perhaps TRBD1 as D (5 bases). This CDR3 is built from 14 residues. V was cut by 3 bases and J by 6 bases, with 9 bases left in between. Germline loops: CDR1 SNHLY, CDR2 FYNNEI. Here the CDR3 DNA reads TGTGCCAGCAGTGAGGCCAGGGCTAATTCACCCCTCCACTTT. As protein: CASSEARANSPLHF.

This chain connects TRBV10-2 to TRBJ2-3, with 13 bases matching TRBD2. There are 16 residues in the CDR3. The germline V gene encodes CDR1 WSHSY and CDR2 SAAADI. V was clipped by 7 bases and J by 1 base; unmatched bases: 5. This chain's CDR3 is CASIAGTSGGTDTQYF. The CDR3 nucleotides are TGCGCCAGCATCGCCGGGACTAGCGGGGGCACAGATACGCAGTATTTT.

The chain is built from TRBV5-1 and TRBJ2-1; 9 bases match TRBD1. The J segment lost 7 bases and the V segment lost 4 bases, leaving 6 bases of the junction unmatched. The CDR3 is made up of 14 amino acids. Germline V gene lookup returns CDR1 SGHRS and CDR2 YFSETQ. This CDR3 reads CASSLGTGNNEQFF. The CDR3 coding sequence is TGCGCCAGCAGCCTCGGGACAGGGAATAATGAGCAGTTCTTC. The entire variable domain, with the rest obtained from reference TRBV5-1 and TRBJ2-1, is as follows: KAGVTQTPRYLIKTRGQQVTLSCSPISGHRSVSWYQQTPGQGLQFLFEYFSETQRNKGNFPGRFSGRQFSNSRSEMNVSTLELGDSALYLCASSLGTGNNEQFFGPGTRLTVL.

The chain carries TRBV6-5 and TRBJ2-3; TRBD2 matches at 7 bases. The CDR3 has 16 residues. V trimming: 4 bases; J trimming: 0 bases; junction bases outside the gene matches: 7. Germline loops: CDR1 MNHEY, CDR2 SVGAGI. In DNA, the CDR3 is TGTGCCAGCAGTTTCACGCGGGGGACTAGCACAGATACGCAGTATTTT. It yields the protein CASSFTRGTSTDTQYF.

The CDR3 DNA reads as TGTGCCAGCAGCTTGTCTATCGCCGAGTATGAAGCTTTCTTT. It codes for CASSLSIAEYEAFF. The rearrangement joins TRBV5-5 to TRBJ1-1; no clear D gene. With 1 base removed from V and 7 bases from J, the gap between germline ends came to 14 bases. There are 14 residues in the CDR3. Per germline, CDR1 SGHKS and CDR2 YYEKEE (reference sequence).

This clone has more than one count but fewer than ten. This chain uses TRBV7-2 with TRBJ1-2; possibly TRBD1 for D (5 bases). This CDR3 contains 14 residues. Between the trimmed V and J ends, which lost 7 bases and 3 bases, there was a span of 15 bases. CDR1 and CDR2 (germline): SGHTA, FQGNSA. CDR3 in DNA: TGTGCCAGCACCTCTTTCGGGGGGGACTATGGCTACACCTTC. It is translated as CASTSFGGDYGYTF.

CDR3 sequence reads: CASTQTAQQPQHF. CDR3 bases: TGTGCCAGCACCCAGACAGCACAACAGCCCCAGCATTTT. The chain carries TRBV7-2 and TRBJ1-5, with TRBD1 as a possible D gene (5 bases). This CDR3 comprises 13 residues. CDR1 and CDR2 (germline): SGHTA, FQGNSA. V dropped 7 bases and J dropped 7 bases, with 14 bases sitting between them.

The chain links TRBV5-4 to TRBJ2-5, with no clear D. Germline V gene data show CDR1 as SGHNT and CDR2 as YYREEE (reference sequence). Trimming left V 0 bases short and J 5 bases short, with 11 bases between. The CDR3 contains 14 residues. The CDR3 sequence: CASSLESVGETQYF. Here the CDR3 DNA reads TGTGCCAGCAGCTTGGAGTCCGTCGGGGAGACCCAGTACTTC.